Below are 20 T cell receptor beta chains sequenced from a single sample in a study of graft-versus-host responses after intestinal transplantation. Graft samples were processed, releasing intraepithelial and lamina propria lymphocytes. Some clones are missing from TCRdb's copy, which holds only in-frame ones; the method was immunoSEQ multiplex PCR. The sample consists of almost 4,500 clones, about 65% of them appearing once. The sequencing used ileum tissue, collected 17 days after transplant. All receptors derive from a human patient who received an intestinal transplant, so some T cells may come from the graft donor.

The chain couples TRBV28 to TRBJ1-5; weak D call: TRBD1 (5 bases). Per the germline V gene, CDR1 is MDHEN and CDR2 is SYDVKM. The CDR3 runs to 15 residues. Between the trimmed V and J ends, which lost 5 bases and 4 bases, there was a span of 15 bases. CDR3 in amino acids: CASSAQYRGNQPQHF. CDR3 nucleotide sequence: TGTGCCAGCAGTGCCCAGTATCGGGGGAATCAGCCCCAGCATTTT.

The chain is built from TRBV27 and TRBJ1-4; 9 bases are shared with TRBD1. Germline V lookup: CDR1 MNHEY, CDR2 SMNVEV (reference sequence). This CDR3 region has 13 residues. The ends lost 7 bases at V and 8 bases at J; junction bases unmatched: 5. CDR3 bases: TGTGCCAGCAAGGACAGGGGCGGGGAAAAACTGTTTTTT. The encoded protein is CASKDRGGEKLFF.

The chain has TRBV10-3 and TRBJ2-2; 8 positions match TRBD1. V shed 10 bases and J 1 base; nucleotides not matched to a gene: 11. Germline-derived CDR1 and CDR2 are ENHRY and SYGVKD. This CDR3 spans 16 amino acids. CDR3 sequence: CATALPGQENTGELFF. The CDR3 DNA reads TGTGCCACTGCACTACCGGGACAGGAGAACACCGGGGAGCTGTTTTTT.

This chain uses TRBV28 with TRBJ2-5; weak D call: TRBD2 (6 bases). The CDR3 spans 17 residues. CDR1 and CDR2 from the germline V gene are MDHEN and SYDVKM. V lost 6 bases to trimming and J lost 2 bases, with 22 bases between them. The CDR3 here is CASRLGVGEGRQETQYF. The CDR3 nucleotides read TGTGCCAGCAGGCTCGGGGTAGGAGAAGGGAGGCAAGAGACCCAGTACTTC.

The V call is TRBV11-2, the J call TRBJ2-2; D not resolved. CDR3 length equals 15 residues. Trimming removed 6 bases at V and 3 bases at J, with 14 bases between. The germline gives CDR1 SGHAT, CDR2 FQNNGV. The CDR3 nucleotides are TGTGCCAGCAGAGAGCTCCGGGTCCACACCGGGGAGCTGTTTTTT. Encoded protein: CASRELRVHTGELFF.

The chain combines TRBV7-2 with TRBJ2-3; 7 bases agree with TRBD1. Germline CDR1 is SGHTA and CDR2 is FQGNSA. J lost 2 bases, V lost 5 bases, and 13 bases had no gene match. CDR3 length: 17 amino acids. CDR3 residues: CASSPRGWQGDTDTQYF. The CDR3 DNA follows: TGTGCCAGCAGCCCCCGTGGGTGGCAGGGGGACACAGATACGCAGTATTTT.

This sequence joins TRBV15 and TRBJ1-2, with a tentative D call TRBD1 (5 bases). The CDR3 sequence is 15 residues long. V shed 4 bases and J shed 6 bases, with 18 bases lying between them. The V gene's germline CDR1 is LNHNV and CDR2 YYDKDF (reference sequence). The chain's CDR3 is CATSISMGRGNGYTF. The CDR3 DNA reads TGTGCCACCAGCATTTCGATGGGGCGCGGAAATGGCTACACCTTC.

This sequence joins TRBV2 and TRBJ2-7, with a possible D match to TRBD2 (7 bases). The CDR3 covers 13 residues. Germline-derived CDR1 and CDR2 are SNHLY and FYNNEI. V dropped 6 bases and J dropped 6 bases, with 15 bases sitting between them. The CDR3 sequence: CASRERGGGEQYV. The CDR3 region has the DNA TGTGCCAGCAGGGAGAGGGGGGGAGGCGAGCAGTACGTC.

The V and J genes are TRBV7-9 and TRBJ2-6; possibly TRBD1 for D (5 bases). Between the trimmed V and J ends, which lost 5 bases and 5 bases, there was a span of 25 bases. The CDR3 spans 19 residues. From germline, CDR1 is SEHNR and CDR2 FQNEAQ (reference sequence). The CDR3 DNA sequence: TGTGCCAGCAGCCCGGTGCAATACCATGGACAAAGTCGGGCCAACGTCCTGACTTTC. Residues: CASSPVQYHGQSRANVLTF. The variable domain in full, with the rest retrieved from reference TRBV7-9 and TRBJ2-6, is DTGVSQNPRHKITKRGQNVTFRCDPISEHNRLYWYRQTLGQGPEFLTYFQNEAQLEKSRLLSDRFSAERPKGSFSTLEIQRTEQGDSAMYLCASSPVQYHGQSRANVLTFGAGSRLTVL.

J is TRBJ2-7 and V is TRBV10-3; possible D gene TRBD1, 7 bases. Germline CDR1 reads ENHRY; CDR2 reads SYGVKD. V gave up 10 bases and J gave up 4 bases, with 20 bases separating them. The CDR3 sequence is 14 residues long. CDR3 residues: CATTEEGAGYEQYV. The DNA for the CDR3 is TGTGCCACCACCGAGGAGGGGGCGGGATACGAGCAGTACGTC.

This clone was recorded only once. The genes are TRBV4-1 and TRBJ2-7; 7 nucleotides line up with TRBD1. Germline loops: CDR1 MGHRA, CDR2 YSYEKL. The CDR3 runs to 16 residues. J was trimmed by 5 bases and V by 0 bases; bases with no gene match: 10. This chain's CDR3 is CASSQDPWTGADEQYV. In DNA, the CDR3 is TGCGCCAGCAGCCAAGACCCTTGGACAGGAGCGGACGAGCAGTACGTC.

J is TRBJ2-2 and V is TRBV27; TRBD2 matches at 12 bases. After removal of 8 bases from V and 6 bases from J, the junction contained 16 bases not matched to a gene. The CDR3 sequence is 18 residues long. Germline V gives CDR1 MNHEY, CDR2 SMNVEV (reference sequence). The chain's CDR3 is CASSPLTEASGGAGELFF. CDR3 nucleotide sequence: TGTGCCAGCTCTCCCCTTACCGAGGCTAGCGGGGGGGCCGGGGAGCTGTTTTTT.

V and J are TRBV7-9 and TRBJ2-1; a weak D match, TRBD2 (5 bases). Trimming shortened V by 5 bases and J by 2 bases, and 10 bases separated the two germline ends. Germline CDR1 reads SEHNR; CDR2 reads FQNEAQ (reference sequence). The CDR3 runs to 14 residues. The CDR3 reads CASSRPGTYNEQFF. DNA of the CDR3: TGTGCCAGCAGCCGCCCCGGGACCTACAATGAGCAGTTCTTC.

Only one count was recorded for this clone. This chain uses TRBV6-5 with TRBJ2-7, with 8 bases lining up with TRBD1. The CDR3 runs 13 residues. CDR1 and CDR2 (germline): MNHEY, SVGAGI. V gave up 6 bases and J gave up 7 bases; unmatched junction bases: 8. CDR3 in DNA: TGTGCCAGCAGACAGACAGGGGTCGGGGAGCAGTACGTC. Translating gives CASRQTGVGEQYV.

The chain joins TRBV10-3 to TRBJ1-5, with a tentative D call TRBD1 (5 bases). Germline V lookup: CDR1 ENHRY, CDR2 SYGVKD. V was pared by 5 bases and J by 0 bases, with 11 bases between. CDR3 length: 15 residues. The CDR3 region has the DNA TGTGCCATCAGTATGACAGCCCATAGCAATCAGCCCCAGCATTTT. Its protein is CAISMTAHSNQPQHF.

The chain employs TRBV4-3 and TRBJ2-1, with 7 nucleotides matching TRBD2. Unmatched junction bases numbered 9, after V lost 3 bases and J lost 4 bases. This CDR3 comprises 16 residues. Germline CDR1 reads LGHNA; CDR2 reads YSLEER. In nucleotides, the CDR3 is TGCGCCAGCAGCCAGGTCCCCCTGGGGGGGTACAATGAGCAGTTCTTC. As protein: CASSQVPLGGYNEQFF.

The V call is TRBV4-2, the J call TRBJ1-2; a weak D match, TRBD1 (6 bases). There are 14 residues in the CDR3. The V gene's germline CDR1 is LGHNA and CDR2 YNFKEQ. V was pared by 1 base and J by 7 bases, with 13 bases between. The CDR3 here is CASSQGGGGVGYTF. CDR3 coding DNA: TGTGCCAGCAGCCAAGGGGGTGGGGGCGTTGGCTACACCTTC.

The gene calls are TRBV6-5 and TRBJ2-5; the D is unclear. The ends were cut back, 7 bases at V and 1 base at J, with 10 bases in the middle. This CDR3 has 13 amino acids. Germline V gene lookup returns CDR1 MNHEY and CDR2 SVGAGI. This chain's CDR3 is CASMQAGQETQYF. As DNA, the CDR3 is TGTGCCAGCATGCAGGCAGGCCAAGAGACCCAGTACTTC.

The chain recombines TRBV18 with TRBJ2-2; D is perhaps TRBD1 (6 bases). There are 15 residues in the CDR3. V dropped 2 bases and J dropped 1 base, with 8 bases sitting between them. In germline, CDR1 is KGHSH, CDR2 LQKENI. The CDR3 loop reads CASSPSDRNTGELFF. DNA for the CDR3: TGTGCCAGCTCACCATCGGACAGGAACACCGGGGAGCTGTTTTTT.

This chain joins TRBV10-2 and TRBJ1-6; a possible D gene is TRBD1 (5 bases). V lost 3 bases to trimming and J lost 12 bases, with 18 bases between them. CDR1 and CDR2 from the germline V gene are WSHSY and SAAADI. The CDR3 runs 15 residues. CDR3 loop: CASSESPGGVEPLHF. CDR3 DNA: TGCGCCAGCAGTGAATCTCCCGGGGGGGTGGAACCCCTCCACTTT.